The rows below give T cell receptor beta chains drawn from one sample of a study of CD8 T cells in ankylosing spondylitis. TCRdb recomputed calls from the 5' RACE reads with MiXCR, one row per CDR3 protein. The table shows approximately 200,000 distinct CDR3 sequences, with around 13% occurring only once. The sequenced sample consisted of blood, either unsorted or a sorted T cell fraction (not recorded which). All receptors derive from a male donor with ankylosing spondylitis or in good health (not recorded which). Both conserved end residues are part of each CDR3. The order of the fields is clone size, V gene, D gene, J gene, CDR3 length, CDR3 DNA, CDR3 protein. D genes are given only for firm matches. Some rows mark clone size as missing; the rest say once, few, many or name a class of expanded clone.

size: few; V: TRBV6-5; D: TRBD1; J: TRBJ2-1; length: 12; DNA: TGTGCCAGCAGTTACGTAGGGGGCCCCCAGTTCTTC; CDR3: CASSYVGGPQFF
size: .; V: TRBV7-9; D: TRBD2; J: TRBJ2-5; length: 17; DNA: TGTGCCAGCAGCTCCCCAGGGGGTAGCGGGAGTGTTGAGACCCAGTACTTC; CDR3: CASSSPGGSGSVETQYF
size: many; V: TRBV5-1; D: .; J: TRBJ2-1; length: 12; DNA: TGCGCCAGCAGCTTGACTGCGCTAGAGCAGTTCTTC; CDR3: CASSLTALEQFF
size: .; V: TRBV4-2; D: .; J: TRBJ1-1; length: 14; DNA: TGTGCCAGCAGCCCGTATATTGGGGGCACTGAAGCTTTCTTT; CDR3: CASSPYIGGTEAFF
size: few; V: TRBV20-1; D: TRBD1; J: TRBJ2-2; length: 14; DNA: TGCAGTGCTCTGGACAGGGGGCAGAACGGGGAGCTGTTTTTT; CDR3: CSALDRGQNGELFF
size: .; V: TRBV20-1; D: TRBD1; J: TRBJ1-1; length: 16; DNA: TGCAGTGCTAGAGATCCCGGGACAGGGCTCAGCACTGAAGCTTTCTTT; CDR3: CSARDPGTGLSTEAFF
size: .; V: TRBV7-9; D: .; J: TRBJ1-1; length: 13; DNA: TGTGCCAGCAGCTTAGCAAGGACAGAGAAGGCTTTCTTT; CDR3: CASSLARTEKAFF
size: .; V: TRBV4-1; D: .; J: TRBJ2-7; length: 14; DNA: TGCGCCAGCAGCCAAGCCTCCGGGGACCACGAGCAGTACTTC; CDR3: CASSQASGDHEQYF
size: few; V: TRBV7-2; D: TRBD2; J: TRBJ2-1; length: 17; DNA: TGTGCCAGCAGCTCACTAGCGGGAGGGTTTCTGGACAATGAGCAGTTCTTC; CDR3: CASSSLAGGFLDNEQFF
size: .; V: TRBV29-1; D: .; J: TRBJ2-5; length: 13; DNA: TGCAGCGTTGATAGCGCGGTACAAGAGACCCAGTACTTC; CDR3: CSVDSAVQETQYF
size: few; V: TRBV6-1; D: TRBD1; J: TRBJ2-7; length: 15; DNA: TGTGCCAGCAGTGACTACCGGGACAGCTCCTACGAGCAGTACTTC; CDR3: CASSDYRDSSYEQYF
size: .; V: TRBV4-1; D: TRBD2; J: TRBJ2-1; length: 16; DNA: TGCGCCAGCAGCCAATCCGGGACTAGCGGATACAATGAGCAGTTCTTC; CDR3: CASSQSGTSGYNEQFF
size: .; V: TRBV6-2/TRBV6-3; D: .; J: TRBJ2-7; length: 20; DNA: TGTGCCAGCAGTTACTCGCCTCCGGGGGCGTGGGGAAGTGAATACTACGAGCAGTACTTC; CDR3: CASSYSPPGAWGSEYYEQYF
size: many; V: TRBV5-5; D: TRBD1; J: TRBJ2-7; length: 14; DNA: TGTGCCAGCAGCTTGGGACAGGGAATCGACGAGCAGTACTTC; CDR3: CASSLGQGIDEQYF
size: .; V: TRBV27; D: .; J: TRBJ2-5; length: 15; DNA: TGTGCCAGCAGTTTGGTGACACCAACCCAAGAGACCCAGTACTTC; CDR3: CASSLVTPTQETQYF
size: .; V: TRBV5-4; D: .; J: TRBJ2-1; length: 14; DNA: TGTGCCAGCAGATCCGGGACCGGCGTGAATGAGCAGTTCTTC; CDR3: CASRSGTGVNEQFF
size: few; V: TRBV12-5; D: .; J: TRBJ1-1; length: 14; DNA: TGTGCTAGTTGGGCCTGGGAGGGGAGCACTGAAGCTTTCTTT; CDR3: CASWAWEGSTEAFF